The T cell receptor (beta chain) described here comes from a study of shared clonotypes between healthy human individuals. Method: immunoSEQ multiplex PCR; TCRdb's copy keeps in-frame clones and lacks some. Of roughly 1,500,000 clones listed, around 98% are singletons. The CDR3 is 12 residues long. The germline V and J ends were trimmed by 4 bases and 7 bases, with 9 bases remaining between them. The germline V gene has CDR1 SGHDN and CDR2 FVKESK. Donors were Caucasian adults residing in Nashville, Tennessee, USA. The rearrangement uses TRBV14 and TRBJ2-3; possible D gene TRBD1, 5 bases. The TCR originated in a man aged 25-40 years in good health. The specimen sequenced was naive CD4+ T cells sorted from blood. Subset specified: CD45RA+ positively selected. CDR3 nucleotide sequence: TGTGCCAGCAGCCCCGGACATTATACGCAGTATTTT. It encodes CASSPGHYTQYF.